The clone carrying this T cell receptor beta chain was observed a few times. What it binds is unknown. Trimming took 0 bases from V and 1 from J; bases not matched to a gene: 6. Germline CDR1 SGHRS, CDR2 YFSETQ. The CDR3 runs to 17 residues. Molecular barcoding with unique molecular identifiers was used for the TCRbeta library. TCRdb analysed the PCR reads with MiXCR anew, one entry per CDR3 protein. The sample has roughly 570,000 distinct CDR3 sequences; around 27% are singletons. This sample stems from a study of T-cell reconstitution after alpha-beta-depleted transplantation in children. Study-level results: Alpha-beta T cells about two months after transplant reportedly derived from several hundred expanded graft clones. Counts and diversity of T cells one year after transplant came mostly from newly produced T cells.

The specimen was PBMCs, collected before TCRalphabeta/CD19-depleted stem cell transplant. The source is a boy in the first two years of life with Wiskott-Aldrich syndrome, due to receive a stem cell transplant. This chain connects TRBV5-1 to TRBJ2-7; 11 nucleotides match TRBD2. CDR3 nucleotide sequence: TGCGCCAGCAGCTTGGCTCAAACTAGCGGGAGTTCCTACGAGCAGTACTTC. It codes for CASSLAQTSGSSYEQYF.